This T cell receptor (beta chain) is from a study of OX40 agonist ivuxolimab in advanced cancers. Study as a whole: Eligibility rules accepted prior anti-PD-1, anti-PD-L1 or anti-CTLA-4 therapy, and 30% to 40% had some.

The V gene's germline CDR1 is SNHLY and CDR2 FYNNEI. V was pared by 6 bases and J by 7 bases, with 13 bases of the junction left unmatched. This CDR3 comprises 16 residues. The repertoire was sequenced with immunoSEQ multiplex PCR; TCRdb's copy has only in-frame clones and lacks some. The data hold 30,000 to 40,000 clones, with about four fifths observed a single time. The material sequenced was CD4+ or CD8+ T cells sorted from blood, taken in a trial of the OX40 agonist ivuxolimab. The sequence came from an adult with an advanced solid tumor such as melanoma, head and neck, liver or kidney cancer. J is TRBJ1-5 and V is TRBV2; TRBD1 matches at 9 bases. The CDR3 sequence: CASSSPTGGPRQPQHF. The CDR3 nucleotides read TGTGCCAGCAGCTCCCCAACAGGGGGCCCTCGACAGCCCCAGCATTTT.